The 21 T cell receptor beta chains listed next were all sequenced from one sample in a study of blood T cell repertoires in COVID-19 (dated by TCRdb to 2020 to 2022). The library was generated by the immunoSEQ multiplex PCR assay. As stored in TCRdb, this immuneACCESS dataset retains in-frame rearrangements with V and J assigned. A fraction of the clones does not appear; measured against another copy, unresolved V genes explain less than half of the discrepancy, and the remainder lacks a known reason. The sample table shows some 300,000 clones, and 90% are seen once. In total, the top ten clones hold under 1.1% of the sample. What was sequenced was peripheral blood. The receptor set was obtained from a woman aged 40 to 49 with COVID-19, enrolled during active disease.

The rearrangement links TRBV7-9 to TRBJ1-1; D unclear. Per germline, CDR1 SEHNR and CDR2 FQNEAQ (reference sequence). This CDR3 is built from 15 residues. V lost 3 bases, J lost 3 bases, and 14 bases lay in between. The CDR3 is CASSLVIGGDTEAFF. In DNA, the CDR3 is TGTGCCAGCAGCTTGGTCATCGGCGGGGACACTGAAGCTTTCTTT.

The table lists this clone with a few counts. The CDR3 protein is CASSPPTGLGNTIYF. Here the CDR3 DNA reads TGTGCCAGTAGTCCCCCGACAGGGCTTGGAAACACCATATATTTT. V and J are TRBV19 and TRBJ1-3, with 7 bases aligning to TRBD1. CDR3 length equals 15 residues. In germline, CDR1 is LNHDA, CDR2 SQIVND (reference sequence). J was trimmed by 3 bases and V by 5 bases; bases with no gene match: 7.

The chain recombines TRBV7-9 with TRBJ2-5; 8 bases are a match to TRBD2. The V gene's germline CDR1 is SEHNR and CDR2 FQNEAQ (reference sequence). The CDR3 runs 13 residues. V trimming: 5 bases; J trimming: 5 bases; junction bases outside the gene matches: 4. The CDR3, as DNA: TGTGCCAGCAGCCCGACGGGAGGGGAGACCCAGTACTTC. Its translation: CASSPTGGETQYF.

This chain links TRBV6-5 with TRBJ2-3; 8 bases fit TRBD2. The CDR3 has 14 residues. Germline V CDR1 and CDR2: MNHEY, SVGAGI. Losses at the gene ends were 1 base for V and 4 bases for J; bases not matched to a gene: 1. The CDR3 bases are TGTGCCAGCAGTTACTTTAGCGGGGCAGATACGCAGTATTTT. The encoded protein is CASSYFSGADTQYF.

This clone was counted a few times. This rearrangement joins TRBV18 to TRBJ2-7, with D possibly being TRBD1 (5 bases). Germline-derived CDR1 and CDR2 are KGHSH and LQKENI. V lost 5 bases and J 1 base, leaving 15 bases between the germline ends. The CDR3 has 15 residues. CDR3: CASSRTREGSYEQYF. In DNA, the CDR3 is TGTGCCAGCTCAAGGACAAGGGAAGGGTCCTACGAGCAGTACTTC. The whole variable domain, filled in from reference TRBV18 and TRBJ2-7, reads NAGVMQNPRHLVRRRGQEARLRCSPMKGHSHVYWYRQLPEEGLKFMVYLQKENIIDESGMPKERFSAEFPKEGPSILRIQQVVRGDSAAYFCASSRTREGSYEQYFGPGTRLTVT.

The rearrangement uses TRBV27 and TRBJ1-2; D is perhaps TRBD1 (5 bases). Looked up from germline, CDR1 is MNHEY and CDR2 is SMNVEV (reference sequence). The V end lost 6 bases, the J end lost 0 bases, and 14 bases lay between the germline ends. The CDR3 extends over 15 amino acids. The CDR3 DNA reads as TGTGCCAGCAGAATCTCGACAGCTTCTAACTATGGCTACACCTTC. Translated: CASRISTASNYGYTF.

V and J are TRBV7-2 and TRBJ1-1; D may be TRBD1 (5 bases). CDR1 SGHTA and CDR2 FQGNSA come from the germline V gene. V was trimmed by 1 base and J by 3 bases, leaving 9 bases between them. The CDR3 loop spans 14 amino acids. CDR3 nucleotides: TGTGCCAGCAGCTTAGTCAGGGTGGACACTGAAGCTTTCTTT. Amino acids: CASSLVRVDTEAFF.

The rearrangement links TRBV10-1 to TRBJ1-2; 7 nucleotides align to TRBD1. Germline trimming cut 8 bases from V and 4 bases from J; bases unmatched to any gene: 4. Germline-derived CDR1 and CDR2 are WNHNN and SYGVQD (reference sequence). The length of the CDR3 is 12 residues. CDR3 sequence: CASATGSYGYTF. CDR3 in DNA: TGCGCCAGCGCGACAGGGTCCTATGGCTACACCTTC.

V gene TRBV7-8 combines with J gene TRBJ1-3; D is perhaps TRBD1 (5 bases). CDR1 is SGHVS and CDR2 is FQNEAQ in the germline V gene. The CDR3 is made up of 13 amino acids. The V and J ends lost 1 base and 7 bases respectively, with 8 bases between them. The DNA for the CDR3 is TGTGCCAGCAGCTTAGGGCGACAGAACACCATATATTTT. This encodes CASSLGRQNTIYF.

The V gene is TRBV2, the J gene TRBJ2-2, with D perhaps TRBD1 (6 bases). Germline V gene lookup returns CDR1 SNHLY and CDR2 FYNNEI. The CDR3 consists of 14 residues. V was pared by 3 bases and J by 3 bases, with 8 bases between. The DNA for the CDR3 is TGTGCCAGCAGTGACGACAGGTACACCGGGGAGCTGTTTTTT. Translating gives CASSDDRYTGELFF.

This chain joins TRBV6-4 and TRBJ1-4; 9 bases line up with TRBD1. The germline V gene encodes CDR1 MRHNA and CDR2 SNTAGT. CDR3 length: 16 residues. With 4 bases clipped from V and 7 bases from J, the junction kept 10 bases outside the gene matches. In DNA form, the CDR3 reads TGTGCCAGCAGTGCCTTCCGGGACAGGGATTGTGAAAAACTGTTTTTT. It yields the protein CASSAFRDRDCEKLFF.

This clone was seen once. The CDR3 here is CASSPRQGANTEAFF. The CDR3 DNA follows: TGTGCCAGCAGCCCGAGACAGGGGGCAAACACTGAAGCTTTCTTT. This chain connects TRBV7-2 to TRBJ1-1; 10 bases fit TRBD1. The germline gives CDR1 SGHTA, CDR2 FQGNSA. The CDR3 has 15 amino acids. J gave up 2 bases and V 5 bases, and 5 bases lay outside the gene matches.

The chain has TRBV27 and TRBJ2-7, with 9 nucleotides matching TRBD1. Germline values: CDR1 MNHEY, CDR2 SMNVEV (reference sequence). V lost 3 bases and J lost 6; bases outside the gene matches: 9. This CDR3 region has 15 residues. The CDR3 sequence: CASSLILTGGGEQYF. The CDR3 bases are TGTGCCAGCAGTTTGATTTTGACAGGGGGTGGCGAGCAGTACTTC.

Here the CDR3 reads CASSLEGLGYTF. Here the CDR3 DNA reads TGCGCCAGCAGCTTGGAGGGACTGGGCTACACCTTC. The chain combines TRBV5-1 with TRBJ1-2, with D maybe TRBD1 (5 bases). The length of the CDR3 is 12 residues. V was shortened by 0 bases and J by 8 bases, with 8 bases between the two germline ends. Per the germline V gene, CDR1 is SGHRS and CDR2 is YFSETQ.

The chain recombines TRBV6-1 with TRBJ2-4; 13 nucleotides match TRBD2. The trim removed 0 bases at V and 9 bases at J, leaving 11 bases unmatched. Germline-derived CDR1 and CDR2 are MNHNS and SASEGT. The CDR3 consists of 18 residues. The CDR3 sequence is CASSEARTSGGLGGIQYF. The CDR3 DNA reads TGTGCCAGCAGTGAAGCTCGGACTAGCGGGGGCCTTGGGGGCATTCAGTACTTC.

The V gene is TRBV5-5, the J gene TRBJ1-2; 8 positions match TRBD1. The CDR3 covers 13 residues. In germline, CDR1 is SGHKS, CDR2 YYEKEE (reference sequence). V lost 4 bases to trimming and J lost 10 bases; unmatched junction nucleotides: 9. CDR3 coding DNA: TGTGCCAGCAGCCCCATCCAGGGGGCAGACTACACCTTC. Residues: CASSPIQGADYTF.

The genes are TRBV4-3 and TRBJ2-3; tentatively, D is TRBD1 (5 bases). CDR3 size: 18 residues. CDR1 and CDR2 (germline): LGHNA, YSLEER. V lost 0 bases and J lost 5, with 21 bases in between. In DNA, the CDR3 is TGCGCCAGCAGCCAAGATCCGTGGGGCGACAGTCGACGAGATACGCAGTATTTT. Translated, it gives CASSQDPWGDSRRDTQYF.

The chain recombines TRBV2 with TRBJ1-5, with D tentatively TRBD1 (5 bases). Germline V gene sequence: CDR1 SNHLY, CDR2 FYNNEI. The CDR3 extends over 13 amino acids. Trimming shortened V by 8 bases and J by 6 bases, and 14 bases separated the two germline ends. CDR3 coding DNA: TGTGCCAGCGGCAGGGTACGGATTCAGCCCCAGCATTTT. It translates to CASGRVRIQPQHF.

This chain links TRBV7-2 with TRBJ2-3; a possible D gene is TRBD2 (6 bases). This CDR3 has 16 amino acids. From germline, CDR1 is SGHTA and CDR2 FQGNSA. The V end lost 3 bases, the J end lost 3 bases, and 16 bases lay between the germline ends. CDR3 amino acids: CASSFRLGAWTDTQYF. The CDR3 nucleotides read TGTGCCAGCAGCTTCCGACTAGGGGCTTGGACAGATACGCAGTATTTT. The variable domain in full, completed from reference TRBV7-2 and TRBJ2-3, reads GAGVSQSPSNKVTEKGKDVELRCDPISGHTALYWYRQSLGQGLEFLIYFQGNSAPDKSGLPSDRFSAERTGGSVSTLTIQRTQQEDSAVYLCASSFRLGAWTDTQYFGPGTRLTVL.

J is TRBJ1-3 and V is TRBV28; 7 nucleotides align to TRBD1. Trimming took 3 bases from V and 0 from J; bases not matched to a gene: 8. The CDR3 runs 17 residues. Germline assignment: CDR1 MDHEN and CDR2 SYDVKM. Here the CDR3 reads CASSLIQGSLSGNTIYF. The CDR3 nucleotides read TGTGCCAGCAGTTTGATACAGGGGAGCCTCTCTGGAAACACCATATATTTT.

This clone was found once. The chain carries TRBV28 and TRBJ2-5; the match to TRBD2 covers 8 bases. CDR3 length: 13 residues. The trim removed 6 bases at V and 1 base at J, leaving 1 base unmatched. In germline, CDR1 is MDHEN, CDR2 SYDVKM. CDR3 in amino acids: CASSGGGQETQYF. The DNA for the CDR3 is TGTGCCAGCAGCGGGGGGGGCCAAGAGACCCAGTACTTC.